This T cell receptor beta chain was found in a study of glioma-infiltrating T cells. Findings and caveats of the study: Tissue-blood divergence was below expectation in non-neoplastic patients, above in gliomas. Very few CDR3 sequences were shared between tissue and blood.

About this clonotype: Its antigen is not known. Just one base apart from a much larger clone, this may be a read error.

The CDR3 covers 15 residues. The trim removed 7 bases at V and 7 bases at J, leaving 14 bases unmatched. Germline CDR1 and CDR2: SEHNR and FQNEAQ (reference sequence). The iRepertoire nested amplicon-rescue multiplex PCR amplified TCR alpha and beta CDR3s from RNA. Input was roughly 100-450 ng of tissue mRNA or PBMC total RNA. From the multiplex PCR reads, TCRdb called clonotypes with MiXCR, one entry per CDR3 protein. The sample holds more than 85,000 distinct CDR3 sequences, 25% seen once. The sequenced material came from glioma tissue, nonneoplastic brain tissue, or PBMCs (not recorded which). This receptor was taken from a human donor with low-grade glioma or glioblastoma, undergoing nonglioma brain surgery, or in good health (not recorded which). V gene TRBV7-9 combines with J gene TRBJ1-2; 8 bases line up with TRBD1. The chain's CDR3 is CASIPSRGPDFGYTF. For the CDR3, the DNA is TGTGCCAGCATCCCATCCAGGGGGCCAGATTTTGGCTACACCTTC.